Below, 14 T cell receptor beta chains from the same sample are listed, as sequenced in a study of radiation and T cells in renal cell carcinoma. Method: immunoSEQ multiplex PCR; TCRdb's copy keeps in-frame clones and lacks some. Altogether 150,000 to 200,000 clones are present, about 88% being singletons, with the ten largest covering 11%. Time point here: blood 4 weeks post-SBRT, at nephrectomy. Treatment in this sample: 15 Gy SBRT to primary tumor, nephrectomy 4 weeks later. The sequenced sample was blood, obtained from a patient whose treatment included radiotherapy and nephrectomy. The receptors were gathered from a woman in her forties or fifties with renal cell carcinoma.

The genes are TRBV5-1 and TRBJ2-1, with D possibly matching TRBD1 (6 bases). V lost 4 bases and J lost 8, with 10 bases in between. CDR1 and CDR2 (germline): SGHRS, YFSETQ. The CDR3 runs to 12 residues. This CDR3 is CASSHRADEQFF. The CDR3 DNA reads as TGCGCCAGCAGCCACAGGGCGGATGAGCAGTTCTTC.

This clone appeared once. The chain employs TRBV19 and TRBJ1-6; maybe TRBD1 (6 bases). There are 16 residues in the CDR3. The V end was cut by 2 bases, the J end by 5 bases, with 13 bases between. Germline values: CDR1 LNHDA, CDR2 SQIVND (reference sequence). The CDR3 DNA follows: TGTGCCAGTAGTATACGCAGGGGCGAGGATAATTCACCCCTCCACTTT. Its protein is CASSIRRGEDNSPLHF.

The chain combines TRBV7-9 with TRBJ2-2, with D maybe TRBD2 (6 bases). This CDR3 region has 16 residues. Germline CDR1 and CDR2: SEHNR and FQNEAQ (reference sequence). V lost 4 bases to trimming and J lost 1 base, with 13 bases between them. CDR3 in DNA: TGTGCCAGCAGCTCCCCGGCGGGGAAGAACACCGGGGAGCTGTTTTTT. Translated: CASSSPAGKNTGELFF.

The CDR3 DNA sequence: TGTGCCAGCAGCGCCAGGGTTTATACGCAGTATTTT. It yields the protein CASSARVYTQYF. The chain combines TRBV2 with TRBJ2-3; D is possibly TRBD1 (5 bases). V was pared by 6 bases and J by 7 bases, with 11 bases between. This CDR3 has 12 residues. CDR1 is SNHLY and CDR2 is FYNNEI in the germline V gene.

This clone was detected only once. The chain employs TRBV7-9 and TRBJ2-1; 7 bases map to TRBD1. CDR3 size: 13 residues. From germline, CDR1 is SEHNR and CDR2 FQNEAQ (reference sequence). Unmatched junction bases numbered 1, after V lost 1 base and J lost 7 bases. Written as DNA, the CDR3 is TGTGCCAGCAGCTTAGGACAGGGTAATGAGCAGTTCTTC. Its translation: CASSLGQGNEQFF.

This clone was seen only a few times. The chain has TRBV12-5 and TRBJ2-7; TRBD1 is a possible D gene (5 bases). Germline assignment: CDR1 LGHNT and CDR2 FRNRAP. Trimming left V 6 bases short and J 2 bases short, with 14 bases between. The CDR3 is 14 amino acids. This CDR3 is CASGHMTAAYEQYF. The DNA for the CDR3 is TGTGCTAGTGGCCATATGACAGCCGCCTACGAGCAGTACTTC. Together with reference TRBV12-5 and TRBJ2-7, the CDR3 gives the full variable domain: DARVTQTPRHKVTEMGQEVTMRCQPILGHNTVFWYRQTMMQGLELLAYFRNRAPLDDSGMPKDRFSAEMPDATLATLKIQPSEPRDSAVYFCASGHMTAAYEQYFGPGTRLTVT.

This clone was counted a single time. The chain is built from TRBV7-2 and TRBJ1-4; the D is unclear. CDR3 size: 15 residues. CDR1 is SGHTA, CDR2 FQGNSA, per germline. V shed 5 bases and J shed 3 bases, with 13 bases lying between them. The CDR3 loop reads CASSLYSYANEKLFF. CDR3 nucleotide sequence: TGTGCCAGCAGCCTGTACAGCTACGCTAATGAAAAACTGTTTTTT.

The CDR3 nucleotides read TGTGCCAGCACCTCCATGGGGTACAATCAGCCCCAGCATTTT. Protein sequence: CASTSMGYNQPQHF. The J gene is TRBJ1-5, the V gene TRBV5-8; D is uncertain. This CDR3 spans 14 amino acids. Germline V gives CDR1 SGHTS, CDR2 YDEGEE. Trimming pared 6 bases from V and 3 bases from J, leaving 13 bases between.

This chain connects TRBV4-3 to TRBJ1-3; D gene ambiguous. This CDR3 is 13 amino acids long. V was clipped by 1 base and J by 6 bases, with 7 bases between them. Looked up from germline, CDR1 is LGHNA and CDR2 is YSLEER. CDR3 residues: CASSQGVENTIYF. The CDR3 coding sequence is TGCGCCAGCAGCCAAGGAGTCGAAAACACCATATATTTT.

The chain couples TRBV4-3 to TRBJ1-2, with 7 bases lining up with TRBD1. The germline V gene encodes CDR1 LGHNA and CDR2 YSLEER. V shed 3 bases, J shed 3 bases, and the junction held 1 base outside the gene matches. The CDR3 sequence is 13 residues long. The DNA for the CDR3 is TGCGCCAGCAGCCACGGGACAGACTATGGCTACACCTTC. This encodes CASSHGTDYGYTF.

This chain joins TRBV5-1 and TRBJ2-2, with 7 bases identical to TRBD2. This CDR3 contains 17 residues. Germline trimming cut 0 bases from V and 7 bases from J; bases unmatched to any gene: 12. The germline V gene has CDR1 SGHRS and CDR2 YFSETQ. This CDR3 reads CASSLAMTGGIGGELFF. CDR3 DNA sequence: TGCGCCAGCAGCTTGGCCATGACCGGGGGGATTGGCGGGGAGCTGTTTTTT.

J is TRBJ2-4 and V is TRBV29-1; unclear D gene. The V and J ends lost 4 bases and 0 bases respectively, with 10 bases between them. This CDR3 is 14 amino acids long. Germline lookup yields CDR1 SQVTM and CDR2 ANQGSEA. The CDR3 spells CSVALQLAKNIQYF. In DNA form, the CDR3 reads TGCAGCGTTGCGCTACAGCTAGCCAAAAACATTCAGTACTTC.

The sample holds many counts of this clone. The CDR3 spells CASSIGRIDNEQFF. The CDR3 coding sequence is TGTGCCAGTAGTATAGGTAGAATTGATAATGAGCAGTTCTTC. V is TRBV19 and J is TRBJ2-1; D is undetermined. In germline, CDR1 is LNHDA, CDR2 SQIVND (reference sequence). Trimming cost V 1 base and J 7 bases, with 11 bases left between them. CDR3 length: 14 residues.

The chain couples TRBV4-2 to TRBJ1-2; D is ambiguous. Trimming stripped 0 bases from V and 4 bases from J, with 9 bases between. CDR3 size: 14 residues. Germline CDR1 and CDR2: LGHNA and YNFKEQ. The chain's CDR3 is CASSQDLLGYGYTF. The CDR3 bases are TGTGCCAGCAGCCAAGATCTGTTAGGCTATGGCTACACCTTC.